The 25 T cell receptor beta chains in this list originate from one sample, sequenced in a study of T-cell reconstitution after alpha-beta-depleted transplantation in children. Researchers prepared the TCRbeta library using unique molecular identifiers, the study reports. TCRdb reprocessed the PCR reads with MiXCR, giving one entry per CDR3 protein. Here the sample spans some 450,000 distinct CDR3 sequences, over 40% being singletons. The specimen comprised PBMCs, sampled before TCRalphabeta/CD19-depleted stem cell transplant. Every receptor here comes from a girl between 2 and 10 years old with aplastic anemia, due to receive a stem cell transplant.

The chain is built from TRBV15 and TRBJ2-1; D is uncertain. Trimming shortened V by 0 bases and J by 12 bases, and 9 bases separated the two germline ends. The CDR3 is made up of 12 amino acids. CDR1 is LNHNV and CDR2 is YYDKDF in the germline V gene (reference sequence). The CDR3 is CATSRDFLGQFF. The CDR3 DNA sequence: TGTGCCACCAGCAGAGATTTTTTGGGGCAGTTCTTC.

This clonotype is labeled as medium-sized. The V and J genes are TRBV28 and TRBJ2-1; D not certain. The length of the CDR3 is 12 residues. V was pared by 8 bases and J by 4 bases, with 9 bases between. The V gene's germline CDR1 is MDHEN and CDR2 SYDVKM. CDR3 sequence reads: CASRTSYNEQFF. For the CDR3, the DNA is TGTGCCAGCCGAACATCGTACAATGAGCAGTTCTTC.

This clonotype has a handful of counts. The chain carries TRBV7-2 and TRBJ2-2; TRBD2 matches at 9 bases. The CDR3 sequence is 16 residues long. CDR1 and CDR2 from the germline V gene are SGHTA and FQGNSA. The ends lost 2 bases at V and 2 bases at J; junction bases unmatched: 3. Here the CDR3 reads CASSLFGTSNTGELFF. The CDR3 DNA reads as TGTGCCAGCAGCTTATTCGGGACTAGCAACACCGGGGAGCTGTTTTTT.

The chain employs TRBV19 and TRBJ2-7, with a tentative D call TRBD1 (6 bases). This CDR3 contains 13 residues. Germline V gene sequence: CDR1 LNHDA, CDR2 SQIVND (reference sequence). V shed 1 base and J shed 5 bases, with 9 bases lying between them. The CDR3 region has the DNA TGTGCCAGTAGTATAGTGGGGGCCAACGAGCAGTACTTC. This gives the protein CASSIVGANEQYF.

This clonotype has ten or more counts. This rearrangement joins TRBV20-1 to TRBJ2-1, with 9 bases that match TRBD1. Germline V gene sequence: CDR1 DFQATT, CDR2 SNEGSKA (reference sequence). The junction had 11 bases not matched to a gene; V was cut back by 2 bases and J by 9 bases. The CDR3 loop spans 15 amino acids. The CDR3 protein is CSARTQGQGGGEQFF. CDR3 nucleotides: TGCAGTGCTAGAACCCAGGGACAGGGAGGGGGTGAGCAGTTCTTC.

Ten or more counts support this clonotype. V and J are TRBV7-2 and TRBJ1-3; D ambiguous. CDR3 length: 15 amino acids. Germline values: CDR1 SGHTA, CDR2 FQGNSA. Trimming removed 1 base at V and 0 bases at J, with 7 bases between. The DNA for the CDR3 is TGTGCCAGCAGCTTAGTTGAGGGCTCTGGAAACACCATATATTTT. Its protein product is CASSLVEGSGNTIYF.

The genes are TRBV27 and TRBJ2-1; TRBD2 matches 7 bases. Germline V gene data show CDR1 as MNHEY and CDR2 as SMNVEV (reference sequence). V dropped 6 bases and J dropped 1; count of bases not matched to a gene: 6. The CDR3 runs to 15 residues. The CDR3 nucleotides read TGTGCCAGCAGCCTCAGGGAGGGATCCTACAATGAGCAGTTCTTC. Its translation: CASSLREGSYNEQFF.

This clonotype was seen many times. The V call is TRBV5-1, the J call TRBJ2-5; D is possibly TRBD2 (6 bases). V gave up 3 bases and J gave up 0 bases, with 6 bases separating them. CDR1 is SGHRS and CDR2 is YFSETQ in the germline V gene. The CDR3 runs to 13 residues. The CDR3 reads CASSWTNQETQYF. Written as DNA, the CDR3 is TGCGCCAGCAGCTGGACTAACCAAGAGACCCAGTACTTC. The full variable domain, with the rest looked up from reference TRBV5-1 and TRBJ2-5, is KAGVTQTPRYLIKTRGQQVTLSCSPISGHRSVSWYQQTPGQGLQFLFEYFSETQRNKGNFPGRFSGRQFSNSRSEMNVSTLELGDSALYLCASSWTNQETQYFGPGTRLLVL.

Ten or more counts support this clonotype. Written as DNA, the CDR3 is TGTGCCAGCAGTGAGACAGGGATTTACAATGAGCAGTTCTTC. Its protein product is CASSETGIYNEQFF. The chain employs TRBV25-1 and TRBJ2-1; 7 nucleotides agree with TRBD1. The CDR3 length is 14 residues. CDR1 is MGHDK, CDR2 SYGVNS, per germline. J lost 4 bases, V lost 3 bases, and 3 bases had no gene match.

This chain links TRBV20-1 with TRBJ1-5, with 11 bases lining up with TRBD1. Germline CDR1 and CDR2: DFQATT and SNEGSKA (reference sequence). CDR3 length: 15 residues. Trimming cost V 6 bases and J 6 bases; bases outside gene matches: 10. The CDR3 nucleotides read TGCAGTGCAAAACCGGGACAGGGGGAAGGTCAGCCCCAGCATTTT. It encodes CSAKPGQGEGQPQHF.

For this clonotype: A much larger clone lies one base from this, so it may be a read error. This chain joins TRBV20-1 and TRBJ2-5; D unresolved. The CDR3 is 10 residues long. The germline V gene has CDR1 DFQATT and CDR2 SNEGSKA (reference sequence). V gave up 4 bases and J gave up 4 bases, with 4 bases separating them. This CDR3 is CSAIGETQYF. The DNA for the CDR3 is TGCAGTGCTATCGGAGAGACCCAGTACTTC.

This clonotype was recorded many times. The chain carries TRBV6-1 and TRBJ1-3; tentative D call: TRBD1 (5 bases). Trimming left V 6 bases short and J 3 bases short, with 12 bases between. Looked up from germline, CDR1 is MNHNS and CDR2 is SASEGT. CDR3 length: 14 residues. The CDR3 here is CASSTSGSGNTIYF. In DNA, the CDR3 is TGTGCCAGCAGCACCTCAGGGAGTGGAAACACCATATATTTT.

The rearrangement joins TRBV11-2 to TRBJ2-5; D unclear. Per germline, CDR1 SGHAT and CDR2 FQNNGV. Trimming removed 2 bases at V and 1 base at J, with 8 bases between. This CDR3 is 14 amino acids long. The chain's CDR3 is CASSLRRIQETQYF. CDR3 coding DNA: TGTGCCAGCAGCTTAAGGCGGATCCAAGAGACCCAGTACTTC.

The gene calls are TRBV29-1 and TRBJ2-3; 7 bases align to TRBD1. The V and J ends lost 1 base and 2 bases, in that order; junction bases with no gene match: 9. The germline CDR1 and CDR2 sequences are SQVTM and ANQGSEA. The CDR3 is 16 amino acids. As DNA, the CDR3 is TGCAGCGTTGAAGGCCAAACCGGGACAGCCACAGATACGCAGTATTTT. Protein: CSVEGQTGTATDTQYF.

This sequence joins TRBV5-4 and TRBJ2-3; 8 nucleotides line up with TRBD1. Germline lookup yields CDR1 SGHNT and CDR2 YYREEE (reference sequence). The CDR3 is 17 amino acids. Trimming at V came to 1 base and at J to 3 bases, leaving 10 bases not matched to a gene. The CDR3: CASSLRQGAPSTDTQYF. In nucleotides, the CDR3 is TGTGCCAGCAGCTTGAGGCAGGGGGCGCCTTCGACAGATACGCAGTATTTT.

The chain carries TRBV5-1 and TRBJ2-5; D not resolved. In germline, CDR1 is SGHRS, CDR2 YFSETQ. Trimming removed 1 base from V and 7 bases from J, with 23 bases in between. This CDR3 comprises 17 residues. This chain's CDR3 is CASSLPIQLGVPGTQYF. DNA for the CDR3: TGCGCCAGCAGCTTGCCCATCCAGCTAGGTGTCCCAGGGACCCAGTACTTC.

This clonotype was detected many times. The DNA for the CDR3 is TGTGCCACCAGCAGTGTTCCAGGGAGGAACAATGAGCAGTTCTTC. Translating it yields CATSSVPGRNNEQFF. This chain joins TRBV15 and TRBJ2-1, with a weak D call TRBD2 (6 bases). CDR1 is LNHNV, CDR2 YYDKDF, per germline (reference sequence). CDR3 length: 15 residues. V dropped 3 bases and J dropped 5 bases, with 14 bases sitting between them.

This clonotype was seen at least ten times. The chain has TRBV10-3 and TRBJ1-2, with TRBD1 identical over 10 bases. Germline V gives CDR1 ENHRY, CDR2 SYGVKD. The CDR3 is 15 amino acids. V lost 5 bases to trimming and J lost 4 bases; unmatched junction nucleotides: 7. The DNA for the CDR3 is TGTGCCATCAGTCACGCCGGGACAGGGGTCTATGGCTACACCTTC. Its protein product is CAISHAGTGVYGYTF.

The rearrangement links TRBV20-1 to TRBJ1-4, with D possibly being TRBD1 (5 bases). The germline V gene has CDR1 DFQATT and CDR2 SNEGSKA (reference sequence). This CDR3 has 13 residues. Trimming left V 5 bases short and J 8 bases short, with 15 bases between. CDR3 sequence (DNA): TGCAGTGCTCACGGGGGGGTCGGGGAAAAACTGTTTTTT. It codes for CSAHGGVGEKLFF.

This clonotype was observed at least ten times. The V gene is TRBV5-1, the J gene TRBJ1-4, with 10 bases fitting TRBD1. Germline loops: CDR1 SGHRS, CDR2 YFSETQ. This CDR3 has 17 amino acids. The V and J ends lost 2 bases and 10 bases, in that order; junction bases with no gene match: 14. The DNA of the CDR3 is TGCGCCAGCAGCTTTTCCGGGACAGGGGACGGGAGGCGAAAACTGTTTTTT. It is translated as CASSFSGTGDGRRKLFF.

This clonotype was counted many times. The chain has TRBV4-1 and TRBJ2-7; 9 bases match TRBD2. Germline trimming cut 1 base from V and 0 bases from J; bases unmatched to any gene: 10. Germline CDR1 is MGHRA and CDR2 is YSYEKL. CDR3 length: 18 residues. In nucleotides, the CDR3 is TGCGCCAGCAGCCAAGCACTAGCGGGTTTCTCAAGCTCCTACGAGCAGTACTTC. Translation gives CASSQALAGFSSSYEQYF.

This clonotype was recorded at least ten times. The chain is built from TRBV6-5 and TRBJ2-7; 10 nucleotides line up with TRBD1. Germline trimming cut 1 base from V and 6 bases from J; bases unmatched to any gene: 3. The CDR3 extends over 14 amino acids. Looked up from germline, CDR1 is MNHEY and CDR2 is SVGAGI. CDR3 DNA: TGTGCCAGCAGTTACTACCGGGACAGGGGCGAGCAGTACTTC. Translated, it gives CASSYYRDRGEQYF.

The chain employs TRBV7-3 and TRBJ2-5; tentative D call: TRBD2 (6 bases). Trimming cost V 5 bases and J 5 bases, with 18 bases left between them. Per germline, CDR1 SGHTA and CDR2 FQGTGA. The CDR3 contains 15 residues. The CDR3 here is CASSRNRGSGETQYF. For the CDR3, the DNA is TGTGCCAGCAGCCGCAACCGGGGGTCGGGTGAGACCCAGTACTTC.

The V call is TRBV6-1, the J call TRBJ2-1; 9 bases map to TRBD1. This CDR3 region has 17 residues. Germline CDR1 reads MNHNS; CDR2 reads SASEGT. J lost 7 bases, V lost 5 bases, and 15 bases had no gene match. The DNA for the CDR3 is TGTGCCAGCAGTCAAACAGGGGGCAGGTCAGGGAGGAATGAGCAGTTCTTC. This codes for CASSQTGGRSGRNEQFF.

J is TRBJ2-1 and V is TRBV27, with D tentatively TRBD1 or TRBD2 (8 bases each). V lost 0 bases and J lost 10, with 16 bases in between. This CDR3 has 15 amino acids. The germline gives CDR1 MNHEY, CDR2 SMNVEV (reference sequence). Here the CDR3 reads CASSLSSGTGNEQFF. In nucleotides, the CDR3 is TGTGCCAGCAGTTTATCTAGCGGGACAGGCAACGAGCAGTTCTTC.